Following are 27 T cell receptor beta chains from one sample sequenced in a study of siplizumab effects on memory and regulatory T cells (dated by TCRdb to the late 2010s). The library was generated by the immunoSEQ multiplex PCR assay. In its TCRdb copy, this immuneACCESS table keeps in-frame sequences only and misses some clones. Where compared with another copy, unresolved V genes explain less than half of these, and the others have no known cause. This sample lists approximately 28,000 clones; 80% to 90% were detected once. About 25% of the sample belongs to the ten largest clones. The sequenced sample consisted of memory CD4+ T cells sorted from blood. This sample's cell subset or site label indicates: unstimulated CD4+ memory T cells. The receptors were sampled from a human donor in good health.

The J gene is TRBJ2-3, the V gene TRBV14, with 9 bases lining up with TRBD2. Germline V gene lookup returns CDR1 SGHDN and CDR2 FVKESK. This CDR3 comprises 15 residues. The ends lost 2 bases at V and 2 bases at J; junction bases unmatched: 2. The CDR3 spells CASSQLAGATDTQYF. DNA of the CDR3: TGTGCCAGCAGCCAATTAGCGGGAGCCACAGATACGCAGTATTTT.

The chain couples TRBV28 to TRBJ2-1; no clear D. CDR3 size: 12 residues. Germline CDR1 and CDR2: MDHEN and SYDVKM. Trimming took 4 bases from V and 8 from J, leaving 9 bases between them. The CDR3 region is CASSSGRDEQFF. DNA for the CDR3: TGTGCCAGCAGTTCAGGACGCGATGAGCAGTTCTTC.

V usage is TRBV5-1 and J usage is TRBJ1-3, with D possibly matching TRBD1 (6 bases). Germline CDR1 SGHRS, CDR2 YFSETQ. Trimming stripped 0 bases from V and 0 bases from J, with 7 bases between. The CDR3 is made up of 15 amino acids. CDR3 amino acids: CASSLAGASGNTIYF. In DNA, the CDR3 is TGCGCCAGCAGCTTGGCGGGGGCCTCTGGAAACACCATATATTTT.

The chain carries TRBV19 and TRBJ1-1; D call uncertain. Deletions cut 7 bases from V and 0 bases from J, with 12 bases between. Germline V gene sequence: CDR1 LNHDA, CDR2 SQIVND (reference sequence). CDR3 size: 14 residues. The CDR3 protein is CASNSRALNTEAFF. The CDR3 DNA is TGTGCCAGTAATTCCCGGGCTTTGAACACTGAAGCTTTCTTT.

The chain combines TRBV11-2 with TRBJ2-5, with 12 nucleotides matching TRBD2. V lost 1 base and J lost 5; bases outside the gene matches: 5. The CDR3 length is 16 residues. Germline CDR1 SGHAT, CDR2 FQNNGV. This CDR3 reads CASSLGLAGVSETQYF. The CDR3 coding sequence is TGTGCCAGCAGCTTAGGACTAGCGGGAGTTTCGGAGACCCAGTACTTC.

V and J are TRBV7-9 and TRBJ2-5; TRBD2 matches 9 bases. V lost 3 bases to trimming and J lost 5 bases; unmatched junction nucleotides: 10. CDR1 is SEHNR, CDR2 FQNEAQ, per germline (reference sequence). This CDR3 contains 16 residues. In nucleotides, the CDR3 is TGTGCCAGCAGCTTCGGTAGCGGGAGTGGGTCGGAGACCCAGTACTTC. Translation gives CASSFGSGSGSETQYF. The full variable domain, with the rest looked up from reference TRBV7-9 and TRBJ2-5, is DTGVSQNPRHKITKRGQNVTFRCDPISEHNRLYWYRQTLGQGPEFLTYFQNEAQLEKSRLLSDRFSAERPKGSFSTLEIQRTEQGDSAMYLCASSFGSGSGSETQYFGPGTRLLVL.

A word on this clone: The sample carries other DNA sequences with the same CDR3. The chain uses TRBV25-1 and TRBJ1-5; the D is unclear. Germline assignment: CDR1 MGHDK and CDR2 SYGVNS. The CDR3 length is 12 residues. V lost 4 bases and J lost 4, with 5 bases in between. DNA for the CDR3: TGTGCCAGCAGTGTCGGAAATCAGCCCCAGCATTTT. Translation: CASSVGNQPQHF.

This rearrangement joins TRBV6-5 to TRBJ2-7, with 9 bases lining up with TRBD1. The germline CDR1 and CDR2 sequences are MNHEY and SVGAGI. The length of the CDR3 is 15 residues. J lost 4 bases, V lost 5 bases, and 9 bases had no gene match. For the CDR3, the DNA is TGTGCCAGCAGTATACGGACAGGGGCAGGGTACGAGCAGTACTTC. Residues: CASSIRTGAGYEQYF.

The rearrangement uses TRBV28 and TRBJ2-2; D is undetermined. Trimming stripped 4 bases from V and 6 bases from J, with 6 bases between. This CDR3 contains 12 residues. Per the germline V gene, CDR1 is MDHEN and CDR2 is SYDVKM. CDR3 DNA: TGTGCCAGCAGTTCAAGTCCCGGGGAGCTGTTTTTT. Amino acid sequence: CASSSSPGELFF.

This chain links TRBV6-4 with TRBJ2-1; TRBD2 agrees at 13 bases. CDR1 is MRHNA and CDR2 is SNTAGT in the germline V gene. This CDR3 has 13 residues. The ends lost 5 bases at V and 10 bases at J; junction bases unmatched: 2. Here the CDR3 reads CASSTTSGREQFF. CDR3 sequence (DNA): TGTGCCAGCAGTACGACTAGCGGGAGGGAGCAGTTCTTC.

V is TRBV18 and J is TRBJ1-5; D not resolved. The CDR3 loop spans 15 amino acids. V was clipped by 2 bases and J by 1 base, with 9 bases between them. The germline CDR1 and CDR2 sequences are KGHSH and LQKENI. The CDR3 protein is CASSPGEGSNQPQHF. The CDR3 DNA reads TGTGCCAGCTCACCAGGGGAAGGAAGCAATCAGCCCCAGCATTTT.

J is TRBJ2-2 and V is TRBV6-6; 7 bases line up with TRBD1. The CDR3 has 15 amino acids. CDR1 is MNHNY and CDR2 is SVGAGI in the germline V gene (reference sequence). With V trimmed by 2 bases and J by 5 bases, 5 bases remained unmatched. CDR3 nucleotide sequence: TGTGCCAGCAGTTACCTTACAGGGGAAACCGGGGAGCTGTTTTTT. Its protein product is CASSYLTGETGELFF.

This chain connects TRBV11-3 to TRBJ2-7; D is perhaps TRBD1 (5 bases). V lost 0 bases, J lost 10 bases, and 7 bases lay in between. The CDR3 consists of 11 residues. Germline V gene sequence: CDR1 SGHNT, CDR2 YENEEA. The DNA of the CDR3 is TGTGCCAGCAGCTTAGAAGGGGTTCAGTACTTC. Its protein product is CASSLEGVQYF.

This rearrangement joins TRBV19 to TRBJ1-5; the match to TRBD1 covers 8 bases. The V and J ends lost 1 base and 9 bases, in that order; junction bases with no gene match: 8. Germline V lookup: CDR1 LNHDA, CDR2 SQIVND (reference sequence). The CDR3 extends over 15 amino acids. As DNA, the CDR3 is TGTGCCAGTAGTATAGGGGACAGGATAGGATCGCCCCAGCATTTT. Translated: CASSIGDRIGSPQHF.

The chain carries TRBV6-1 and TRBJ2-7, with D perhaps matching TRBD2 (5 bases). V dropped 6 bases and J dropped 1 base, with 10 bases sitting between them. Germline CDR1 is MNHNS and CDR2 is SASEGT. This CDR3 contains 13 residues. The CDR3 loop reads CASRGSGSYEQYF. The DNA for the CDR3 is TGTGCCAGCAGGGGTTCGGGGTCCTACGAGCAGTACTTC.

V gene TRBV7-9 combines with J gene TRBJ2-5, with a possible D match to TRBD2 (5 bases). Germline CDR1 is SEHNR and CDR2 is FQNEAQ (reference sequence). Trimming pared 0 bases from V and 4 bases from J, leaving 15 bases between. The CDR3 is 16 amino acids. The CDR3 region has the DNA TGTGCCAGCAGCTTAGCGTTAGGACTGCGCAGAGAGACCCAGTACTTC. This codes for CASSLALGLRRETQYF. Full variable domain (outside the CDR3, taken from reference TRBV7-9 and TRBJ2-5): DTGVSQNPRHKITKRGQNVTFRCDPISEHNRLYWYRQTLGQGPEFLTYFQNEAQLEKSRLLSDRFSAERPKGSFSTLEIQRTEQGDSAMYLCASSLALGLRRETQYFGPGTRLLVL.

V usage is TRBV7-2 and J usage is TRBJ2-7; 14 bases map to TRBD2. CDR1 SGHTA and CDR2 FQGNSA come from the germline V gene. The CDR3 is 15 amino acids. J was trimmed by 3 bases and V by 5 bases; bases with no gene match: 3. The chain's CDR3 is CASSRGTSGSYEQYF. The CDR3 DNA sequence: TGTGCCAGCAGCCGAGGGACTAGCGGGAGCTACGAGCAGTACTTC.

In its sample, this clone was seen a few times. This chain connects TRBV28 to TRBJ2-5; TRBD1 aligns across 7 bases. CDR1 and CDR2 (germline): MDHEN, SYDVKM. J gave up 6 bases and V 7 bases, and 5 bases lay outside the gene matches. The CDR3 runs 12 residues. The CDR3 coding sequence is TGTGCCAGCAAAAGACAGGGTCAGACCCAGTACTTC. Its translation is CASKRQGQTQYF.

In this sample, this clone turned up once. The chain carries TRBV30 and TRBJ1-1; no definite D call. The CDR3 is made up of 13 amino acids. CDR1 and CDR2 from the germline V gene are GTSNPN and SVGIG (reference sequence). The V end was cut by 0 bases, the J end by 7 bases, with 12 bases between. The CDR3 region is CAWSVLGRSEAFF. The CDR3 DNA follows: TGTGCCTGGAGTGTACTGGGCCGGAGTGAAGCTTTCTTT.

The chain combines TRBV15 with TRBJ1-2; D uncertain. CDR1 LNHNV and CDR2 YYDKDF come from the germline V gene (reference sequence). V gave up 0 bases and J gave up 4 bases, with 9 bases separating them. The CDR3 contains 14 residues. The CDR3 region is CATSRDAARYGYTF. In nucleotides, the CDR3 is TGTGCCACCAGCAGAGACGCGGCACGCTATGGCTACACCTTC.

CDR3 loop: CASSYQSGSNEQFF. CDR3 DNA sequence: TGTGCCAGCAGTTACCAATCGGGGTCGAATGAGCAGTTCTTC. The rearrangement uses TRBV6-6 and TRBJ2-1, with D possibly being TRBD2 (5 bases). The ends were cut back, 2 bases at V and 7 bases at J, with 12 bases in the middle. CDR1 is MNHNY, CDR2 SVGAGI, per germline (reference sequence). The CDR3 has 14 residues.

V is TRBV7-6 and J is TRBJ1-3; a weak D match, TRBD1 (6 bases). The CDR3 has 20 amino acids. Trimming removed 4 bases from V and 0 bases from J, with 25 bases in between. Germline V CDR1 and CDR2: SGHVS, FNYEAQ. For the CDR3, the DNA is TGTGCCAGCAGCTGGGACACCCGGGCGGACCCCACTAGCTCTGGAAACACCATATATTTT. It codes for CASSWDTRADPTSSGNTIYF.

The rearrangement uses TRBV25-1 and TRBJ2-7, with 8 positions matching TRBD2. With 3 bases clipped from V and 6 bases from J, the junction kept 4 bases outside the gene matches. CDR1 MGHDK and CDR2 SYGVNS come from the germline V gene. The CDR3 sequence is 13 residues long. The CDR3 loop is CASSDRTSLEQYF. The CDR3 DNA reads as TGTGCCAGCAGTGATCGGACTAGCCTCGAGCAGTACTTC.

V usage is TRBV7-2 and J usage is TRBJ2-3; D not certain. The CDR3 runs 16 residues. Per germline, CDR1 SGHTA and CDR2 FQGNSA. V shed 5 bases and J shed 2 bases, with 17 bases lying between them. This CDR3 is CASSPARPLPTDTQYF. The CDR3 nucleotides read TGTGCCAGCAGCCCCGCTCGGCCTCTGCCCACAGATACGCAGTATTTT.

In its sample, this clone was seen once. The V gene is TRBV7-8, the J gene TRBJ2-1; no clear D gene. The CDR3 runs 14 residues. Germline lookup yields CDR1 SGHVS and CDR2 FQNEAQ. V was clipped by 6 bases and J by 7 bases, with 16 bases between them. CDR3 in amino acids: CASSPRLTANEQFF. CDR3 DNA: TGTGCCAGCAGTCCTCGACTGACTGCAAATGAGCAGTTCTTC.

The chain carries TRBV30 and TRBJ2-7, with D possibly being TRBD2 (5 bases). CDR1 GTSNPN and CDR2 SVGIG come from the germline V gene (reference sequence). V was pared by 2 bases and J by 2 bases, with 7 bases between. CDR3 length: 12 residues. The CDR3 is CAWSKLAYEQYF. In DNA form, the CDR3 reads TGTGCCTGGAGTAAACTAGCCTACGAGCAGTACTTC.

The V gene is TRBV7-2, the J gene TRBJ2-7, with a tentative D call TRBD2 (5 bases). The CDR3 consists of 14 residues. Looked up from germline, CDR1 is SGHTA and CDR2 is FQGNSA. Trimming took off 3 bases at V and 6 bases at J, with 15 bases between the two ends. The CDR3 here is CASSFSRTGSEQYF. The CDR3 DNA is TGTGCCAGCAGCTTTTCTAGGACGGGATCCGAGCAGTACTTC. The full variable domain, with the rest looked up from reference TRBV7-2 and TRBJ2-7, is GAGVSQSPSNKVTEKGKDVELRCDPISGHTALYWYRQSLGQGLEFLIYFQGNSAPDKSGLPSDRFSAERTGGSVSTLTIQRTQQEDSAVYLCASSFSRTGSEQYFGPGTRLTVT.